Each of the 18 T cell receptor beta chains below was sequenced from the same sample in a study of T cell changes during pregnancy in multiple sclerosis. Method: immunoSEQ multiplex PCR; TCRdb's copy keeps in-frame clones and lacks some. In the table there are tens of thousands of clones, around nine tenths of which are singletons. Specimen: CD4+ T cells from peripheral blood mononuclear cells, collected before pregnancy. These receptors were collected from a female donor with multiple sclerosis, enrolled in a pregnancy study.

The chain carries TRBV9 and TRBJ1-5; D unresolved. Germline lookup yields CDR1 SGDLS and CDR2 YYNGEE. The V end lost 1 base, the J end lost 10 bases, and 12 bases lay between the germline ends. The CDR3 is 13 amino acids. CDR3 sequence: CASSVSPVNPQHF. In nucleotides, the CDR3 is TGTGCCAGCAGCGTATCCCCGGTAAACCCCCAGCATTTT. The entire variable domain, with the rest obtained from reference TRBV9 and TRBJ1-5, is as follows: DSGVTQTPKHLITATGQRVTLRCSPRSGDLSVYWYQQSLDQGLQFLIQYYNGEERAKGNILERFSAQQFPDLHSELNLSSLELGDSALYFCASSVSPVNPQHFGDGTRLSIL.

This clone was counted once. The chain employs TRBV6-1 and TRBJ1-5; 9 bases are shared with TRBD1. This CDR3 has 14 residues. CDR1 and CDR2 (germline): MNHNS, SASEGT. J lost 6 bases, V lost 2 bases, and 2 bases had no gene match. CDR3 DNA sequence: TGTGCCAGCAGTGAAACAGGGGGCGCTCAGCCCCAGCATTTT. As protein: CASSETGGAQPQHF.

The chain employs TRBV5-1 and TRBJ1-3; D might be TRBD1 (6 bases). The CDR3 sequence is 18 residues long. V was trimmed by 4 bases and J by 0 bases, leaving 20 bases between them. Germline loops: CDR1 SGHRS, CDR2 YFSETQ. In DNA, the CDR3 is TGCGCCAGCAGCAGGGAGGGGGGGACGCGGAGCTCTGGAAACACCATATATTTT. It yields the protein CASSREGGTRSSGNTIYF. Looking up the rest from reference TRBV5-1 and TRBJ1-3 gives the full variable domain: KAGVTQTPRYLIKTRGQQVTLSCSPISGHRSVSWYQQTPGQGLQFLFEYFSETQRNKGNFPGRFSGRQFSNSRSEMNVSTLELGDSALYLCASSREGGTRSSGNTIYFGEGSWLTVV.

The chain carries TRBV15 and TRBJ1-3; no reliable D call. The germline CDR1 and CDR2 sequences are LNHNV and YYDKDF (reference sequence). Trimming left V 5 bases short and J 6 bases short, with 17 bases between. This CDR3 has 15 residues. The CDR3 sequence is CATSVPPREPNTIYF. Here the CDR3 DNA reads TGTGCCACCAGCGTCCCTCCGAGGGAGCCAAACACCATATATTTT.

This clone was recorded only once. The chain carries TRBV5-6 and TRBJ2-6; D is unclear. This CDR3 has 16 amino acids. V lost 4 bases to trimming and J lost 0 bases, with 11 bases between them. Per the germline V gene, CDR1 is SGHDT and CDR2 is YYEEEE. The CDR3 reads CASSRNQISGANVLTF. CDR3 sequence (DNA): TGTGCCAGCAGCCGCAATCAGATCTCTGGGGCCAACGTCCTGACTTTC.

V and J are TRBV28 and TRBJ2-3; TRBD2 matches 7 bases. CDR1 and CDR2 (germline): MDHEN, SYDVKM. The CDR3 consists of 13 residues. In nucleotides, the CDR3 is TGTGTTTGCGTTAGCGGGAGCACAGATACGCAGTATTTT. It codes for CVCVSGSTDTQYF.

This rearrangement joins TRBV19 to TRBJ1-2; 7 nucleotides agree with TRBD1. The CDR3 runs to 14 residues. V shed 5 bases and J 1 base; nucleotides not matched to a gene: 4. In germline, CDR1 is LNHDA, CDR2 SQIVND (reference sequence). Here the CDR3 reads CASSWQGVNYGYTF. The DNA for the CDR3 is TGTGCCAGTAGTTGGCAGGGGGTTAACTATGGCTACACCTTC.

CDR3 in DNA: TGTGCCAGCAGCGCGATTGGGACTAGCGGGTCCAATGAGCAGTTCTTC. As protein: CASSAIGTSGSNEQFF. The chain employs TRBV9 and TRBJ2-1; 12 bases are shared with TRBD2. V was clipped by 3 bases and J by 6 bases; unmatched bases: 7. This CDR3 comprises 16 residues. Germline V lookup: CDR1 SGDLS, CDR2 YYNGEE.

This chain uses TRBV5-6 with TRBJ2-7, with D possibly matching TRBD2 (6 bases). V lost 4 bases, J lost 6 bases, and 17 bases lay in between. Germline V gene sequence: CDR1 SGHDT, CDR2 YYEEEE. CDR3 length equals 14 residues. CDR3 coding DNA: TGTGCCAGCAGCCTGAGGGACTCCCGGAGCGAGCAGTACTTC. Protein: CASSLRDSRSEQYF.

V gene TRBV19 combines with J gene TRBJ2-7; 8 positions match TRBD2. Germline assignment: CDR1 LNHDA and CDR2 SQIVND (reference sequence). This CDR3 has 15 amino acids. The junction had 11 bases not matched to a gene; V was cut back by 7 bases and J by 3 bases. CDR3 sequence (DNA): TGTGCCAGTAAGCTGGGGGACCGGGAGGGCTACGAGCAGTACTTC. It yields the protein CASKLGDREGYEQYF.

The V and J genes are TRBV11-2 and TRBJ2-7; D uncertain. Germline V gives CDR1 SGHAT, CDR2 FQNNGV. This CDR3 spans 15 amino acids. V shed 5 bases and J shed 1 base, with 15 bases lying between them. The CDR3 is CASSPQLSLSYEQYF. The CDR3 DNA reads as TGTGCCAGCAGCCCCCAACTCTCCTTATCCTACGAGCAGTACTTC. The full variable domain, completed using reference TRBV11-2 and TRBJ2-7, is EAGVAQSPRYKIIEKRQSVAFWCNPISGHATLYWYQQILGQGPKLLIQFQNNGVVDDSQLPKDRFSAERLKGVDSTLKIQPAKLEDSAVYLCASSPQLSLSYEQYFGPGTRLTVT.

Concerning this clone itself: Sequence at one end of the junction differs from germline and may be a read error. This chain links TRBV5-4 with TRBJ2-1; D perhaps matches TRBD2 (5 bases). Germline V gene data show CDR1 as SGHNT and CDR2 as YYREEE (reference sequence). CDR3 length equals 8 residues. CDR3 sequence: CASSPGVF. CDR3 DNA: TGTGCCAGCAGCCCCGGGGTCTTC.

V and J are TRBV18 and TRBJ2-7, with D possibly being TRBD1 (6 bases). Trimming cost V 4 bases and J 1 base, with 8 bases left between them. The CDR3 is made up of 13 amino acids. CDR1 is KGHSH and CDR2 is LQKENI in the germline V gene. CDR3 sequence: CASSLQGSYEQYF. As DNA, the CDR3 is TGTGCCAGCTCACTGCAGGGGTCCTACGAGCAGTACTTC.

The V and J genes are TRBV19 and TRBJ2-2, with 7 bases aligning to TRBD2. Germline V gives CDR1 LNHDA, CDR2 SQIVND (reference sequence). J gave up 0 bases and V 6 bases, and 10 bases lay outside the gene matches. The length of the CDR3 is 17 residues. The CDR3 here is CASRLGASGANTGELFF. The CDR3 DNA follows: TGTGCCAGTAGACTTGGGGCTAGCGGCGCGAACACCGGGGAGCTGTTTTTT.

This chain connects TRBV27 to TRBJ1-2; possibly TRBD1 for D (6 bases). V was pared by 6 bases and J by 6 bases, with 17 bases between. CDR1 and CDR2 (germline): MNHEY, SMNVEV (reference sequence). The CDR3 sequence is 14 residues long. CDR3 sequence: CASRFPGQRDGYTF. The DNA of the CDR3 is TGTGCCAGCAGATTCCCAGGACAGAGGGATGGCTACACCTTC.

V gene TRBV19 combines with J gene TRBJ2-6; perhaps TRBD1 as D (5 bases). The germline gives CDR1 LNHDA, CDR2 SQIVND (reference sequence). Between the trimmed V and J ends, which lost 5 bases and 0 bases, there was a span of 14 bases. CDR3 length: 17 residues. The CDR3 sequence: CASSFRASVSGANVLTF. CDR3 bases: TGTGCCAGTAGTTTCAGGGCCTCCGTCTCTGGGGCCAACGTCCTGACTTTC.

The V call is TRBV5-1, the J call TRBJ2-5; 8 bases are a match to TRBD2. This CDR3 spans 16 amino acids. CDR1 and CDR2 from the germline V gene are SGHRS and YFSETQ. V shed 2 bases and J 7 bases; nucleotides not matched to a gene: 13. Here the CDR3 reads CASSFGHGRVDGTQYF. CDR3 nucleotide sequence: TGCGCCAGCAGCTTCGGTCACGGGAGGGTTGATGGGACCCAGTACTTC.

The chain is built from TRBV11-1 and TRBJ2-5, with D unresolved. Trimming took off 5 bases at V and 2 bases at J, with 18 bases between the two ends. The CDR3 is 16 amino acids. Germline lookup yields CDR1 SGHAT and CDR2 FQDESV (reference sequence). The CDR3 DNA sequence: TGTGCCAGCAGCCCTCGGGTTGCAAAGGCTCAAGAGACCCAGTACTTC. Protein: CASSPRVAKAQETQYF.